This T cell receptor (beta chain) was retrieved from a study of spatial heterogeneity in lung cancer. Whole-study context: Alpha-chain sequences were consistently detected in smaller numbers than beta-chain sequences. Across the raw uncorrected reads, a unique TCR and UMI combination was observed, on average, more than ten times. Study-level results: Follow-up blood showed ubiquitous expanded tumor TCRs less than blood at resection did.

TCRdb re-analysed the 5' RACE reads in MiXCR, keeping a single row per CDR3 protein. The data hold about 44,000 distinct CDR3 sequences, with roughly 13% observed a single time. Worth noting for this clonotype: What it binds is not known.

With V trimmed by 0 bases and J by 2 bases, 4 bases remained unmatched. The CDR3 is 15 residues long. Germline CDR1 reads LNHNV; CDR2 reads YYDKDF (reference sequence). Time point reported: sample taken at primary tumor resection. Researchers sequenced whole RNA taken from tumor, nontumor lung or frozen PBMC without sorting. Samples were donated by 72 untreated early-stage non-small cell lung cancer patients. The clonotype originates from a male donor with early-stage non-small cell lung cancer. The sequencing here drew on PBMCs, taken at surgery. The rearrangement uses TRBV15 and TRBJ2-7; 7 nucleotides align to TRBD1. The CDR3 nucleotides are TGTGCCACCAGCAGAGATGGGGACAGCACCTACGAGCAGTACTTC. Translation: CATSRDGDSTYEQYF.